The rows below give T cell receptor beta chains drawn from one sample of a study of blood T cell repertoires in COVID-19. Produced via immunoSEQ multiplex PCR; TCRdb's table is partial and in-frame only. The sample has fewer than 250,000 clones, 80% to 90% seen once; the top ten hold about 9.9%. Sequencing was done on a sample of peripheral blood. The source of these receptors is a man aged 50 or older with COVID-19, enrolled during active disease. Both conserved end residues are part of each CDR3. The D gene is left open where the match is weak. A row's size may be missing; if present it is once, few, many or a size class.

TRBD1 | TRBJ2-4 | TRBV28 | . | TGTGCCAGCACTGGACAGGATTTCTTGGCCAAAAACATTCAGTACTTC | CASTGQDFLAKNIQYF
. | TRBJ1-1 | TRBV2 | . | TGTGCCGACATCGTCGGGGTTGCGGGGAGAGCTTTCTTT | CADIVGVAGRAFF
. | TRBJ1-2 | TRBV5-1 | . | TGCGCCAGCAGCCCCGGGCAGGGGAGCAACTATGGCTACACCTTC | CASSPGQGSNYGYTF
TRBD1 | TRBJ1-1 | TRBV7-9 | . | TGTGCCAGCAGCCCCGGGACAGGGGGCGTGATCAACACTGAAGCTTTCTTT | CASSPGTGGVINTEAFF
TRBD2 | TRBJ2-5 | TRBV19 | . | TGTGCCAGTAGTATACAAGCGGGATCAGAGACCCAGTACTTC | CASSIQAGSETQYF
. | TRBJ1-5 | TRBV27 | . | TGTGCCAGAAGGACTGTAGATCAGCCCCAGCATTTT | CARRTVDQPQHF
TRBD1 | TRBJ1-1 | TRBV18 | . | TGTGCCAGCTCACCCGGGCGACAGGGGATGAACACTGAAGCTTTCTTT | CASSPGRQGMNTEAFF
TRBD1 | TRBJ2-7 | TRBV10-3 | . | TGTGCCATCAAAGGACAGGGGGACTACGAGCAGTACTTC | CAIKGQGDYEQYF
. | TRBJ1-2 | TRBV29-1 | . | TGCAGCGTTGACTTGTCTGGGGGCGCTGGCTACACCTTC | CSVDLSGGAGYTF
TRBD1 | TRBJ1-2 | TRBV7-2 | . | TGTGCCAGCAGCCCGAGACAGGGGGCGAACTATGGCTACACCTTC | CASSPRQGANYGYTF
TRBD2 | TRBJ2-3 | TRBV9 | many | TGTGCCAGCAGCGAGGAAGCGGGAGGGAGCACAGATACGCAGTATTTT | CASSEEAGGSTDTQYF
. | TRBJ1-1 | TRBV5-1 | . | TGCGCCAGCAGCTTGGCCAGGGGGAACACTGAAGCTTTCTTT | CASSLARGNTEAFF
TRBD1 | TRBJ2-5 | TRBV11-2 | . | TGTGCCAGCAGCCCCACCGGGACAGGGGGACGAGAGACCCAGTACTTC | CASSPTGTGGRETQYF
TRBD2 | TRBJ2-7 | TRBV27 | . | TGTGCCAGCAGTTTTGGGGGAGGGCCTTTTTACGAGCAGTACTTC | CASSFGGGPFYEQYF
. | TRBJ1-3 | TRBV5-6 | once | TGTGCCAGCAGCGTTACAGGGTCCAACACCATATATTTT | CASSVTGSNTIYF
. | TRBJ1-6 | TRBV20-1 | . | TGCAGTGCTAGTTGGTCCAGGGGTAGTTCACCCCTCCACTTT | CSASWSRGSSPLHF
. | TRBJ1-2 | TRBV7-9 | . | TGTGCCAGCGGCCCCACTAAGGGCTACACCTTC | CASGPTKGYTF
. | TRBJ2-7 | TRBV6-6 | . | TGTGCCAGCTCAGGGGTGGCTAGCATGTCGAACGAGCAGTACTTC | CASSGVASMSNEQYF
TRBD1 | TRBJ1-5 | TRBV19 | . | TGTGCCAGTCAGGGGTCCCTAACAGGGGAAATGGGGCCCCAGCATTTT | CASQGSLTGEMGPQHF
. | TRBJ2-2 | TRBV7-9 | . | TGTGCCAGCAGCTTATATTCCAGGGTTGGCACCGGGGAGCTGTTTTTT | CASSLYSRVGTGELFF
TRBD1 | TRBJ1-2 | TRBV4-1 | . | TGCGCCAGCAGCCAAGTTGGACAGGGCAGTGGATACACCTTC | CASSQVGQGSGYTF
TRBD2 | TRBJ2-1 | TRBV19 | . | TGTGCCAGTACCAACCAGGGTAGCGGGACCTACAATGAGCAGTTCTTC | CASTNQGSGTYNEQFF
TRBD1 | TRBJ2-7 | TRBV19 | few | TGTGCCAGTAGTTCCCGACAGGGCTACGAGCAGTACTTC | CASSSRQGYEQYF
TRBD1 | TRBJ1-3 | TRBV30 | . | TGTGCCTGGAGGGGGGACAGTTCTGGAAACACCATATATTTT | CAWRGDSSGNTIYF
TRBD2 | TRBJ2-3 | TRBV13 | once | TGTGCCAGCAGCTTAGGACTAGCGGCGCGAGATACGCAGTATTTT | CASSLGLAARDTQYF
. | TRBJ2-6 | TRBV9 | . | TGTGCCAGCAGCGTAGGGCTGGTCAGGGAATACTCTGGGGCCAACGTCCTGACTTTC | CASSVGLVREYSGANVLTF
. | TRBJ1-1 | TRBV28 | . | TGTGCCAGCGTACGGCTCGGGGGCACTGAAGCTTTCTTT | CASVRLGGTEAFF
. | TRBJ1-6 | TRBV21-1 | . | TGTGCCAGCAGCAAAGAGGCAGGGGCATTCCATTCACCCCTCCACTTT | CASSKEAGAFHSPLHF
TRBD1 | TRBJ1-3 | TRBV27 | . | TGTGCCAGCAAAGACAGGGTTACCGGAAACACCATATATTTT | CASKDRVTGNTIYF
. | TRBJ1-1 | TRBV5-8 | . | TGTGCCAGCAGCGCGACATGGAACACTGAAGCTTTCTTT | CASSATWNTEAFF
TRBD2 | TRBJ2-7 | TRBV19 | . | TGTGCCAGTAGTATAGATCCTACCACTGGTAGCGGGGGGCAATTCTACGAGCAGTACTTC | CASSIDPTTGSGGQFYEQYF
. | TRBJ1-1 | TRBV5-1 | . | TGCGCCAGCAGCTTGGCAGGGAACACTGAAGCTTTCTTT | CASSLAGNTEAFF
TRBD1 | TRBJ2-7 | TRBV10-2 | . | TGCGCCAGTACTCCGGGACAGGGTTTCGAGCAGTACTTC | CASTPGQGFEQYF
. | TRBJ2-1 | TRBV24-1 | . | TGTGCCACCAGTGATCCAGGAACAAGTCACGAGCAGTTCTTC | CATSDPGTSHEQFF
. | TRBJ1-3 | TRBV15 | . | TGTGCCACCAGCAGAGATCGCTTAATGGCCGCCTCTGGAAACACCATATATTTT | CATSRDRLMAASGNTIYF
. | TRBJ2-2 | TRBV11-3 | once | TGTGCCAGCAGCTTAGAGAGAAACACCGGGGAGCTGTTTTTT | CASSLERNTGELFF
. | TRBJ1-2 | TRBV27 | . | TGTGCCAGTAAGGCCCAACCAGGTAGAGAAGGAGGCTACACCTTC | CASKAQPGREGGYTF
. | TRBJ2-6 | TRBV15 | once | TGTGCCACCAGCAGAGAGCAGGGGTCTGGGGCCAACGTCCTGACTTTC | CATSREQGSGANVLTF
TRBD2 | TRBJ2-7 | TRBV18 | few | TGTGCCAGCTCACCACACCGGGGGGGGACCTACGAGCAGTACTTC | CASSPHRGGTYEQYF
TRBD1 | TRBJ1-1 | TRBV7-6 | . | TGTGCCAGCAGCTTACCCACCCGGGGACAGGGGCCCAACACTGAAGCTTTCTTT | CASSLPTRGQGPNTEAFF
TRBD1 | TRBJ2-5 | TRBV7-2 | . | TGTGCCAGCAGCGCCCCCAGGGGGCTTGAGACCCAGTACTTC | CASSAPRGLETQYF
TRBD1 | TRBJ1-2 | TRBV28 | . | TGTGCCAGCAGTTCAATGTACCGGGACAGGGACTATGGCTACACCTTC | CASSSMYRDRDYGYTF
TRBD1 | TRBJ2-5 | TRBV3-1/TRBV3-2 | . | TGTGCCAGCAGCCCCCGGACAGGGGGAGAGACCCAGTACTTC | CASSPRTGGETQYF
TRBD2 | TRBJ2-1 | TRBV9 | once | TGTGCCAGCAGCGTAGCTCTCCTAGGGAGGGACAATGAGCAGTTCTTC | CASSVALLGRDNEQFF
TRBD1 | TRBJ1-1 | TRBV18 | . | TGTGCCAGCTCGTTTAAACTAACAGGGGTTAACACTGAAGCTTTCTTT | CASSFKLTGVNTEAFF
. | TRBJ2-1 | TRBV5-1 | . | TGCGCCAGCAGCTTGGCAATCAGCTACAATGAGCAGTTCTTC | CASSLAISYNEQFF
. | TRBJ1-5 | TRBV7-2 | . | TGTGCCAGCAGCTGGGGCCACAATCAGCCCCAGCATTTT | CASSWGHNQPQHF
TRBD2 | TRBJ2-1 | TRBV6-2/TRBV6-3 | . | TGTGCCAGCACCCCGACTAGCGTACATGAGCAGTTCTTC | CASTPTSVHEQFF
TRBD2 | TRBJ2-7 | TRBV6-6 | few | TGTGCCAGCAGAACCGGGACTAGCGGAGGCTCCTACGAGCAGTACTTC | CASRTGTSGGSYEQYF
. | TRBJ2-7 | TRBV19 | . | TGTGCCAGTAGTATGGACAGCTCCTACGAGCAGTACTTC | CASSMDSSYEQYF